This T cell receptor (beta chain) was retrieved from a study of T cells in Graves' hyperthyroidism and ophthalmopathy. Whole-study results and caveats: In the analysis, a 13 V-J model separated ophthalmopathy from stable hyperthyroidism.

This clonotype was counted ten times or more. Its antigen is still unknown. V was pared by 6 bases and J by 2 bases, with 6 bases of the junction left unmatched. This CDR3 has 15 amino acids. From RNA transcripts, TCR beta CDR3 regions were amplified. When the TCR CDR3 underwent first-round RT-PCR, the HTBI primer set was used. TCRdb re-called the multiplex PCR reads through MiXCR, storing one row per CDR3 protein. The data contain around 700,000 distinct CDR3 sequences, around 20% of them singletons. Those with hyperthyroidism were 18 to 65 years old, newly diagnosed, and ill for under 2 months. The blood was taken when hyperthyroidism was first diagnosed, before any ophthalmopathy symptoms showed up. The authors obtained PBMCs from over 8.5 ml of fresh peripheral blood.

This chain connects TRBV12-3 or TRBV12-4 to TRBJ2-3; 9 bases agree with TRBD2. The sample comprised blood. The TCR originated in a woman in her fifties or sixties with Graves' hyperthyroidism that later progressed to Graves' ophthalmopathy. Here the CDR3 reads CASSSPSGDTDTQYF. The DNA for the CDR3 is TGTGCCAGCAGCTCTCCTAGCGGGGACACAGATACGCAGTATTTT.